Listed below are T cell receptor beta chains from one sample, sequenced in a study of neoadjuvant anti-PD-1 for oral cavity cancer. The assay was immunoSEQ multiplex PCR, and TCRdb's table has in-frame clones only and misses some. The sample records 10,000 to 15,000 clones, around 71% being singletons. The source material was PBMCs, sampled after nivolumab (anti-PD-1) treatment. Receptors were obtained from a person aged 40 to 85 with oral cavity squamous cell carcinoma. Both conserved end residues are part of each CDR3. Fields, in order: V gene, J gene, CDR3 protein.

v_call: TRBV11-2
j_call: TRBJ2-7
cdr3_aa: CASSLEVGRGQYF

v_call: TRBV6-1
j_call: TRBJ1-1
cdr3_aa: CASSSMGGGTEAFF

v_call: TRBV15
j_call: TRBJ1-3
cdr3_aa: CATSATHSGNTIYF

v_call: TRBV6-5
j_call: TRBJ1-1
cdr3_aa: CASSRTGGGTEAFF

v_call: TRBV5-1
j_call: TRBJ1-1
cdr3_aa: CASSLQENTEAFF

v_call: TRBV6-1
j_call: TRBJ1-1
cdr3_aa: CASRADDRAFF

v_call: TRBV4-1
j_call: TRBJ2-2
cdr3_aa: CASSQVNLITTGELFF

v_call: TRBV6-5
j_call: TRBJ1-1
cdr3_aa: CASTHTMNTEAFF

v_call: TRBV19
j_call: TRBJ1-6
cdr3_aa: CASSFPGSVNSPLHF

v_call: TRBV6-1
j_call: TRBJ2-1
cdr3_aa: CASRAGLAGYNEQFF

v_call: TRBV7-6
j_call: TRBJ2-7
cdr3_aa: CASSLIQGSHEQYF

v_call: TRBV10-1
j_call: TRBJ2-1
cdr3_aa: CASSENPLIRTSGGVNEQFF

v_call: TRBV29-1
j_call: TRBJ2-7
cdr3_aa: CSVEEGGYEQYF

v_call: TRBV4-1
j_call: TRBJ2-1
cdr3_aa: CASSPWWLSSYNEQFF

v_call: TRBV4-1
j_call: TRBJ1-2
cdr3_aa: CASRNTGGRGYTF

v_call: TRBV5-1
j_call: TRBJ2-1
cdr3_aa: CASSLAGGSHLNGEQFF

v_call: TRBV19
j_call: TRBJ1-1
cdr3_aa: CASSDTTRTEAFF

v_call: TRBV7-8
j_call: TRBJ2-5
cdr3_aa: CASSSFGLAGGGETQYF

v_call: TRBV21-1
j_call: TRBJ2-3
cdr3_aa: CATTSPRAGSSDTQYF

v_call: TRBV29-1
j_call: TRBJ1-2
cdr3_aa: CSVIRGDYGYTF

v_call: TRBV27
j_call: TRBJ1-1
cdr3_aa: CASSQGQGRKAFF

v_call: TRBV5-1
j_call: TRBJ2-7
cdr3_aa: CASSTGQVYEQYF

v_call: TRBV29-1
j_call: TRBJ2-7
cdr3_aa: CSVDGGSYEQYF

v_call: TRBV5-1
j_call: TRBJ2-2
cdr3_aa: CASSTGLAGGLVTGELFF

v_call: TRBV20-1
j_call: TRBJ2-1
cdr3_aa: CSASISNEQFF

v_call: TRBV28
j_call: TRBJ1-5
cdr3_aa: CASSPQGRENQPQHF

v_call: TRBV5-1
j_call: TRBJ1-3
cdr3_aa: CASRLGGGSSGNTIYF

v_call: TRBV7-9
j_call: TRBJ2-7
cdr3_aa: CASGGQYEQYF

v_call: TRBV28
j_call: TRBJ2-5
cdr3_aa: CASSLTGGGRETQYF

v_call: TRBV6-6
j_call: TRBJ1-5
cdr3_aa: CATAVRGSYSNQPQHF

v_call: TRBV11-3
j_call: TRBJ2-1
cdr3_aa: CASSLAQGPYNEQFF

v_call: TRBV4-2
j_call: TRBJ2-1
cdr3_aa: CASSQAGGRSSYNEQFF

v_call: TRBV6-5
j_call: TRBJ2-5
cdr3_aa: CASSLGYRETQYF

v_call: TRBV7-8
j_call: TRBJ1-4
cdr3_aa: CASSLRFLGPRSHEKLFF

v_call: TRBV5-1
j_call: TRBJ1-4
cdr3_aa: CASSVEPQGALRTNEKLFF

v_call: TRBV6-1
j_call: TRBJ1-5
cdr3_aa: CASRGAGRNQPQHF

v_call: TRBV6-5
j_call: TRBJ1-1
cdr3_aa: CASSAHRGTEAFF

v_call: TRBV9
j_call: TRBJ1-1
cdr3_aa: CASSVGKGLGTEAFF

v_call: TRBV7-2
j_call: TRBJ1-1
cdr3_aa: CASSTGMNTEAFF

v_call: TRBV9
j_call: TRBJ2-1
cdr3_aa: CASSVVGSGDYNEQFF

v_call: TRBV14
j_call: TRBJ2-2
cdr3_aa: CASSQGQDQHRGELFF

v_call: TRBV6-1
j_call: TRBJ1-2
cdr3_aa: CATSMGPNYGYTF

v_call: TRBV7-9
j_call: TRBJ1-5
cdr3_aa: CASSLMGAADQPQHF

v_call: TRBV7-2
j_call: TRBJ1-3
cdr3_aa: CASSYPVDSSGNTIYF

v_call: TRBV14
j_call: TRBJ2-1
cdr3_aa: CASSLQAGQEQFF

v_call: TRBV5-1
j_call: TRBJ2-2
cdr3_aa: CASSSSTSTGELFF

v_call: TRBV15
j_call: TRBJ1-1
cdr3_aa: CATSRDRGQVAEAFF

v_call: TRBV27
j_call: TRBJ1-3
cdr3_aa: CASSLSIGGGNTIYF

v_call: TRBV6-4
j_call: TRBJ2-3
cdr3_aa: CASSPRGATDTQYF

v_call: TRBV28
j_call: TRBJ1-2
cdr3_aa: CASSLSYGYTF

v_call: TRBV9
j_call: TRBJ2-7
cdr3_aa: CASSGPDMPYEQYF

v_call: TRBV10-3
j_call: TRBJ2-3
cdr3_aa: CAISVETTRTDTQYF

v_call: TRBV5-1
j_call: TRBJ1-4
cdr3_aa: CASSSWTGAAANEKLFF

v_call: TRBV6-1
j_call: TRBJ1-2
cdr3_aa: CASSESGTAYGYTF

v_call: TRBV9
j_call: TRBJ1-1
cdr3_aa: CASSVSWGMNTEAFF

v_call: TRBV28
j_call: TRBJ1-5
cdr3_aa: CASSEQGYEPQHF